These T cell receptor beta chains were read from a single sample in a study of T cell changes during pregnancy in multiple sclerosis. TCRdb's table, derived via immunoSEQ multiplex PCR, lists solely in-frame clones and lacks some. The sample holds over 55,000 clones, about 92% seen once. The sample consisted of CD8+ T cells from peripheral blood mononuclear cells, taken in the third trimester of pregnancy. Receptors were obtained from a female donor in good health, enrolled as a control in a pregnancy study. Both conserved end residues are part of each CDR3. A D gene is named only where the DNA matches it firmly. Clone size is shown for a subset of rows, as once, few, many or a class of expanded clone.

>TRBJ1-6|-|TRBV9|once
CASSEGVLMDSPLHF
TGTGCCAGCAGCGAGGGGGTCCTTATGGACTCACCCCTCCACTTT
>TRBJ2-3|-|TRBV11-2|-
CASSLTMVRGATITDTQYF
TGTGCCAGCAGCTTAACTATGGTCCGGGGGGCGACCATCACAGATACGCAGTATTTT
>TRBJ2-3|-|TRBV9|once
CASSVHGVSTDTQYF
TGTGCCAGCAGCGTACACGGGGTTAGCACAGATACGCAGTATTTT
>TRBJ1-3|TRBD1|TRBV4-3|-
CASSADRGDAGNTIYF
TGCGCCAGCAGCGCCGACAGGGGTGACGCTGGAAACACCATATATTTT
>TRBJ2-1|-|TRBV9|-
CASSPGTEQFF
TGTGCCAGCAGCCCGGGAACTGAGCAGTTCTTC
>TRBJ1-1|-|TRBV6-5|-
CASSLRRYTYFEAFF
TGTGCCAGCAGTTTAAGGAGATACACATACTTTGAAGCTTTCTTT
>TRBJ2-3|TRBD2|TRBV9|-
CASSVGAGGPSDTQYF
TGTGCCAGCAGCGTAGGTGCGGGGGGGCCTTCAGATACGCAGTATTTT
>TRBJ2-6|-|TRBV4-3|-
CASSVTRGTGANVLTF
TGCGCCAGCAGCGTAACGAGGGGGACTGGGGCCAACGTCCTGACTTTC
>TRBJ2-2|TRBD2|TRBV9|once
CASSLTSGAAGELFF
TGTGCCAGCAGCTTGACTAGCGGGGCCGCCGGGGAGCTGTTTTTT
>TRBJ1-1|-|TRBV7-9|-
CASSPSPGRNTEAFF
TGTGCCAGCAGCCCTTCCCCGGGGAGGAACACTGAAGCTTTCTTT
>TRBJ2-1|-|TRBV5-6|-
CASSFGSGTYNEQFF
TGTGCCAGCAGCTTCGGTAGCGGTACCTACAATGAGCAGTTCTTC
>TRBJ1-4|TRBD1|TRBV5-1|once
CASSSRQGDYEKLFF
TGCGCCAGCAGCTCGAGACAGGGTGACTATGAAAAACTGTTTTTT
>TRBJ2-7|TRBD2|TRBV7-8|once
CASSLGTSGGPYEQYF
TGTGCCAGCAGCTTAGGTACTAGCGGGGGCCCCTACGAGCAGTACTTC
>TRBJ1-2|-|TRBV10-2|-
CASSDGYRAYGYTF
TGCGCCAGCAGTGACGGTTACAGGGCGTATGGCTACACCTTC
>TRBJ2-1|-|TRBV7-9|-
CASGRTGHEQFF
TGTGCCAGCGGCCGGACTGGCCATGAGCAGTTCTTC
>TRBJ1-4|TRBD1|TRBV30|once
CAWRSGTGGPNEKLFF
TGTGCCTGGAGATCCGGGACAGGGGGCCCTAATGAAAAACTGTTTTTT
>TRBJ1-1|-|TRBV5-6|-
CASSLGAGTEAFF
TGTGCCAGCAGCTTGGGAGCGGGCACTGAAGCTTTCTTT
>TRBJ1-1|-|TRBV19|-
CASSIARGGLDTEAFF
TGTGCCAGTAGTATAGCTCGCGGGGGCTTGGACACTGAAGCTTTCTTT
>TRBJ2-7|TRBD2|TRBV7-6|-
CASSLKGRNSGAVAWLLKEQYF
TGTGCCAGCAGCTTAAAGGGCCGGAATAGCGGGGCCGTGGCCTGGTTACTTAAGGAGCAGTACTTC
>TRBJ1-1|-|TRBV4-3|once
CASSQDRWNTEAFF
TGCGCCAGCAGCCAAGACCGGTGGAACACTGAAGCTTTCTTT
>TRBJ2-1|-|TRBV19|-
CASTTGLSEQFF
TGTGCCAGTACGACAGGTCTTAGTGAGCAGTTCTTC
>TRBJ1-5|-|TRBV4-1|-
CASSPAVGAGNQPQHF
TGCGCCAGCAGCCCAGCCGTGGGGGCTGGCAATCAGCCCCAGCATTTT
>TRBJ1-1|TRBD1|TRBV4-3|-
CASSPGQANTEAFF
TGCGCCAGCAGCCCTGGACAGGCTAACACTGAAGCTTTCTTT
>TRBJ2-1|TRBD2|TRBV11-1|-
CASAGGKLEQFF
TGTGCCAGCGCGGGGGGGAAGTTGGAGCAGTTCTTC
>TRBJ1-1|-|TRBV4-3|-
CASSPSGEWTEAFF
TGCGCCAGCAGCCCCTCGGGAGAATGGACTGAAGCTTTCTTT
>TRBJ2-2|TRBD2|TRBV6-5|-
CASSKRGGRAGELFF
TGTGCCAGCAGTAAGCGGGGGGGCCGTGCCGGGGAGCTGTTTTTT
>TRBJ1-2|-|TRBV30|-
CAWSYGGDGYTF
TGTGCCTGGTCCTATGGCGGGGATGGCTACACCTTC
>TRBJ1-5|-|TRBV19|-
CASSIEEYGNQPQHF
TGTGCCAGTAGTATAGAAGAGTACGGCAATCAGCCCCAGCATTTT
>TRBJ2-7|-|TRBV7-2|-
CASSLQGRPYEQYF
TGTGCCAGCAGCCTACAGGGGAGGCCCTACGAGCAGTACTTC
>TRBJ2-1|TRBD2|TRBV6-5|-
CASSYSGNGGANEQFF
TGTGCCAGCAGTTACTCGGGGAACGGGGGGGCCAATGAGCAGTTCTTC
>TRBJ1-5|TRBD1|TRBV5-6|-
CASSYSLGQFDQPQHF
TGTGCCAGCAGCTACAGTTTGGGACAGTTCGACCAGCCCCAGCATTTT
>TRBJ2-4|TRBD1|TRBV19|-
CASSIGGGLNNIQYF
TGTGCCAGTAGTATAGGAGGGGGCCTCAATAACATTCAGTACTTC
>TRBJ2-1|-|TRBV9|-
CASSVALRGNEQFF
TGTGCCAGCAGCGTAGCGTTACGAGGCAATGAGCAGTTCTTC
>TRBJ1-1|TRBD1|TRBV14|-
CASSGRDRGRVGTEAFF
TGTGCCAGCAGCGGACGGGACAGGGGCCGAGTGGGAACTGAAGCTTTCTTT
>TRBJ1-2|TRBD1|TRBV27|-
CASSLRDRVDYTF
TGTGCCAGCAGTTTAAGGGACAGGGTTGACTACACCTTC
>TRBJ2-7|TRBD1|TRBV12-5|-
CASGLLTGTGTYEQYF
TGTGCTAGTGGTTTGCTCACCGGGACAGGAACCTACGAGCAGTACTTC
>TRBJ2-7|-|TRBV25-1|-
CASSFQYEQYF
TGTGCCAGCAGTTTCCAGTACGAGCAGTACTTC
>TRBJ1-5|TRBD1|TRBV5-6|-
CASSRDSASNQPQHF
TGTGCCAGCAGCCGGGACAGCGCTAGCAATCAGCCCCAGCATTTT
>TRBJ2-1|-|TRBV6-4|-
CASKEGSSYNEQFF
TGTGCCAGCAAGGAGGGTAGCTCCTACAATGAGCAGTTCTTC
>TRBJ2-3|TRBD2|TRBV7-2|-
CASSLLRGLGTDTQYF
TGTGCCAGCAGCTTGTTGCGCGGACTAGGCACAGATACGCAGTATTTT
>TRBJ1-1|-|TRBV7-2|-
CASSPPGHQNTEAFF
TGTGCCAGCAGCCCCCCGGGACACCAGAACACTGAAGCTTTCTTT
>TRBJ2-3|TRBD1|TRBV6-5|-
CASSNQGVWTDTQYF
TGTGCCAGCAGCAACCAGGGGGTCTGGACAGATACGCAGTATTTT
>TRBJ1-1|-|TRBV7-9|-
CASSLDRGFGTEAFF
TGTGCCAGCAGCTTAGATAGGGGATTCGGCACTGAAGCTTTCTTT
>TRBJ2-7|-|TRBV5-1|-
CASSLDRNPLEQYF
TGCGCCAGCAGCTTGGACAGGAATCCCCTCGAGCAGTACTTC
>TRBJ2-3|-|TRBV27|-
CASSLSLPTQGDTQYF
TGTGCCAGCAGTTTATCCTTACCGACGCAGGGGGATACGCAGTATTTT
>TRBJ1-5|-|TRBV30|-
CAWSALGGNQPQHF
TGTGCCTGGAGTGCTCTAGGGGGCAATCAGCCCCAGCATTTT
>TRBJ2-7|-|TRBV7-3|few
CASSLGGGEQYF
TGTGCCAGCAGCTTAGGGGGCGGCGAGCAGTACTTC
>TRBJ2-7|TRBD1|TRBV7-3|-
CASSPTGVAGDEQYF
TGTGCCAGCAGTCCTACAGGGGTAGCCGGTGACGAGCAGTACTTC
>TRBJ1-1|-|TRBV5-4|-
CASSLRGGGTEAFF
TGTGCCAGCAGCTTAAGGGGCGGGGGCACTGAAGCTTTCTTT
>TRBJ2-7|TRBD1|TRBV9|-
CASSGTGGVGYEQYF
TGTGCCAGCAGCGGGACAGGGGGAGTAGGCTACGAGCAGTACTTC
>TRBJ2-1|TRBD1|TRBV4-1|-
CASSPGGGVLFF
TGCGCCAGCAGCCCAGGGGGTGGTGTTTTGTTCTTC
>TRBJ2-7|TRBD1|TRBV5-1|once
CASSLGGQGNEQYF
TGCGCCAGCAGCTTGGGAGGACAGGGTAACGAGCAGTACTTC
>TRBJ2-1|-|TRBV7-6|-
CASSREARDHNEQFF
TGTGCCAGCAGCAGAGAGGCCAGGGATCACAATGAGCAGTTCTTC
>TRBJ2-6|-|TRBV9|-
CASSALPISGANVLTF
TGTGCCAGCAGCGCCCTACCCATCTCTGGGGCCAACGTCCTGACTTTC